The text below deals with one T cell receptor beta chain. Next came a second PCR, run for roughly 6 to 11 cycles, which used a sample-barcoded 5' primer along with a J-beta primer mix. Using its own MiXCR run on the 5' RACE reads, TCRdb lists one record per CDR3 protein. The repertoire holds roughly 500,000 distinct CDR3 sequences, with 27% as singletons. This entry comes from a study of blood T cells in healthy people across ages. The V end was cut by 1 base, the J end by 11 bases, with 11 bases between. The CDR3 extends over 12 amino acids. Germline V gene data show CDR1 as MGHRA and CDR2 as YSYEKL.

This chain connects TRBV4-1 to TRBJ1-1, with D possibly matching TRBD1 (5 bases). This clonotype was obtained from a woman aged 70-85 years in good health. The sequenced sample was blood. The CDR3 DNA sequence: TGCGCCAGCAGCCAAGTCGGCCGGGGGGCTTTCTTT. Amino acids: CASSQVGRGAFF.